One sample yielded the 5 T cell receptor beta chains listed below, sequenced in a study of blood T cell repertoires in COVID-19. The method was immunoSEQ multiplex PCR; TCRdb's version includes in-frame clones alone and lacks a portion of them. The sample has 35,000 to 45,000 clones, around nine tenths seen once. Sequencing was carried out using peripheral blood. The receptor set was obtained from a human donor in a cohort sampled during active COVID-19.

The chain couples TRBV5-4 to TRBJ2-1; TRBD1 matches at 7 bases. The ends lost 3 bases at V and 15 bases at J; junction bases unmatched: 24. The CDR3 loop spans 17 amino acids. The germline CDR1 and CDR2 sequences are SGHNT and YYREEE (reference sequence). The CDR3 DNA reads as TGTGCCAGCAGCTCCAAAACCCTCCCGGGACAGCTCAATGAGGGGTTCTTC. It encodes CASSSKTLPGQLNEGFF.

The rearrangement joins TRBV6-4 to TRBJ1-4; D is undetermined. The germline V and J ends were trimmed by 5 bases and 8 bases, with 21 bases remaining between them. The CDR3 sequence is 16 residues long. The germline V gene encodes CDR1 MRHNA and CDR2 SNTAGT. The CDR3 loop reads CASSKSRPPYGEKLFF. The CDR3 coding sequence is TGTGCCAGCAGTAAGTCTAGGCCCCCCTATGGGGAAAAACTGTTTTTT.

This clone was observed once. This chain links TRBV27 with TRBJ1-5, with D perhaps TRBD1 (6 bases). Germline CDR1 is MNHEY and CDR2 is SMNVEV (reference sequence). V lost 5 bases, J lost 5 bases, and 16 bases lay in between. This CDR3 contains 15 residues. CDR3 nucleotide sequence: TGTGCCAGCAGTAATAAAGGGGGGGGAGATCAGCCCCAGCATTTT. Its translation is CASSNKGGGDQPQHF.

The rearrangement links TRBV19 to TRBJ1-6; D is possibly TRBD1 (6 bases). The CDR3 is 15 residues long. Germline CDR1 is LNHDA and CDR2 is SQIVND (reference sequence). V was shortened by 1 base and J by 9 bases, with 13 bases between the two germline ends. The CDR3 region is CASSIGGPRSSPLHF. Written as DNA, the CDR3 is TGTGCCAGTAGTATAGGGGGGCCCCGTTCTTCACCCCTCCACTTT.

The chain recombines TRBV5-1 with TRBJ1-2; 10 positions agree with TRBD1. Germline CDR1 and CDR2: SGHRS and YFSETQ. V shed 3 bases and J 4 bases; nucleotides not matched to a gene: 6. The length of the CDR3 is 15 residues. The CDR3 reads CASSSGTGVPYGYTF. In DNA, the CDR3 is TGCGCCAGCAGCTCCGGGACAGGGGTCCCCTATGGCTACACCTTC.